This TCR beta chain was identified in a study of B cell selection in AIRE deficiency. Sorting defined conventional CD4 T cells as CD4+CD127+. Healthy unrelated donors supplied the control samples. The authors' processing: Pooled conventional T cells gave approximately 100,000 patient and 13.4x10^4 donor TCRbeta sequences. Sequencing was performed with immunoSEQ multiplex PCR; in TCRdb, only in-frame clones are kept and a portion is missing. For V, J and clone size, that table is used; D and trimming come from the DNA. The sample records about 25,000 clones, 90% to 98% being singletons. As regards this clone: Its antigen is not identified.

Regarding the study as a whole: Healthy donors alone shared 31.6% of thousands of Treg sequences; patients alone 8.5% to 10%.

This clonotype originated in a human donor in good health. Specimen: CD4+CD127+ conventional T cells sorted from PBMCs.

The CDR3 is CASSLMIGGTGSGYTF. The DNA of the CDR3 is TGTGCCAGCAGCTTGATGATTGGGGGGACAGGGTCGGGCTACACCTTC. The chain joins TRBV5-8 to TRBJ1-2; TRBD1 matches 9 bases. Unmatched junction bases numbered 12, after V lost 1 base and J lost 8 bases. Germline-derived CDR1 and CDR2 are SGHTS and YDEGEE. CDR3 size: 16 residues. The full variable domain, its missing parts supplied by reference TRBV5-8 and TRBJ1-2, is EAGVTQSPTHLIKTRGQQATLRCSPISGHTSVYWYQQALGLGLQFLLWYDEGEERNRGNFPPRFSGRQFPNYSSELNVNALELEDSALYLCASSLMIGGTGSGYTFGSGTRLTVV.